The present T cell receptor (beta chain) was sequenced within a study of shared clonotypes between healthy human individuals. V shed 7 bases and J 0 bases; nucleotides not matched to a gene: 5. The CDR3 covers 15 residues. From germline, CDR1 is LNHDA and CDR2 SQIVND (reference sequence). Data came from immunoSEQ multiplex PCR; TCRdb stores just in-frame clones and leaves some out. The table has 2 million or so clones, 85% to 95% seen once; the top ten hold approximately 0.13%. This chain uses TRBV19 with TRBJ2-2, with 7 bases matching TRBD1. This TCR came from a young man in good health. Sequencing was carried out using naive CD4+ T cells sorted from blood. Subset meaning: CD45RA+ positively selected. In nucleotides, the CDR3 is TGTGCCAGTATGGGGACAGTCGCGAACACCGGGGAGCTGTTTTTT. Residues: CASMGTVANTGELFF.